These 8 T cell receptor beta chains were all obtained from the same sample, sequenced in a study of blood T cells in healthy people across ages (dated by TCRdb to between 2014 and 2017). The library was made by 5' RACE. Instrument on record: Illumina HiSeq 2500. A second PCR of roughly 6 to 11 cycles was run with a J-beta primer mix and a sample-barcoded 5' primer. Through fastp at Q25 and MiXCR, TCRdb rebuilt clones from the public reads, retaining in-frame beta chains. Merged by CDR3 protein, the rows form single entries marked with the most common genes and DNA. Across this sample there are over a million distinct CDR3 sequences, with approximately 42% seen only once. The top ten constitute 7.9% of the sample. Material: blood. Receptor source: a woman between 18 and 29 years old in good health.

The chain uses TRBV12-3 or TRBV12-4 and TRBJ2-5, with 9 bases aligning to TRBD1. Trimming at V came to 5 bases and at J to 3 bases, leaving 7 bases not matched to a gene. This CDR3 comprises 15 residues. CDR3 sequence reads: CASSAYGQGKETQYF. In nucleotides, the CDR3 is TGTGCCAGCAGTGCATACGGACAGGGGAAAGAGACCCAGTACTTC.

This sequence joins TRBV20-1 and TRBJ2-5; either TRBD1 or TRBD2 may supply D (5 bases each). Germline V CDR1 and CDR2: DFQATT, SNEGSKA (reference sequence). This CDR3 contains 13 residues. Between the trimmed V and J ends, which lost 3 bases and 5 bases, there was a span of 13 bases. The CDR3: CSARGLGGETQYF. DNA for the CDR3: TGCAGTGCTAGGGGGCTCGGCGGGGAGACCCAGTACTTC.

V usage is TRBV9 and J usage is TRBJ2-3, with D perhaps being TRBD1 or TRBD2 (5 bases each). Trimming stripped 4 bases from V and 3 bases from J, with 18 bases between. This CDR3 is built from 16 residues. From germline, CDR1 is SGDLS and CDR2 YYNGEE. The CDR3 loop reads CASSPRNGAVTDTQYF. CDR3 nucleotides: TGTGCCAGCAGCCCCCGGAACGGGGCGGTTACAGATACGCAGTATTTT.

This chain uses TRBV28 with TRBJ2-6, with no clear D. Trimming cost V 8 bases and J 3 bases, with 8 bases left between them. The germline V gene has CDR1 MDHEN and CDR2 SYDVKM. This CDR3 contains 13 residues. CDR3 residues: CASFPGGANVLTF. The CDR3 DNA is TGTGCCAGCTTCCCCGGTGGGGCCAACGTCCTGACTTTC.

This clonotype was recorded a few times. The V gene is TRBV9, the J gene TRBJ2-5; 10 bases match TRBD2. The DNA end favors TRBJ2-7, so the J call may be wrong. The CDR3 runs 14 residues. In germline, CDR1 is SGDLS, CDR2 YYNGEE. The chain's CDR3 is CASSVGSSGSEQYF. CDR3 coding DNA: TGTGCCAGCAGCGTAGGGTCTAGCGGGAGCGAGCAGTACTTC.

This chain uses TRBV12-3 or TRBV12-4 with TRBJ1-2; TRBD1 aligns across 10 bases. With 4 bases clipped from V and 4 bases from J, the junction kept 6 bases outside the gene matches. The CDR3 covers 15 residues. The CDR3 reads CASSSTGGRLYGYTF. For the CDR3, the DNA is TGTGCCAGCAGTTCGACAGGGGGCCGTCTCTATGGCTACACCTTC.

The J gene is TRBJ2-5, the V gene TRBV10-3, with TRBD1 as a possible D gene (5 bases). CDR3 length: 12 amino acids. Germline V gene lookup returns CDR1 ENHRY and CDR2 SYGVKD. Trimming removed 10 bases at V and 2 bases at J, with 11 bases between. The CDR3 bases are TGTGCCACCGGCAGGGAACAAGAGACCCAGTACTTC. It codes for CATGREQETQYF.

The chain has TRBV6-2 or TRBV6-3 and TRBJ1-1; 8 bases map to TRBD1. J gave up 0 bases and V 6 bases, and 9 bases lay outside the gene matches. This CDR3 spans 16 amino acids. Per germline, CDR1 MNHEY and CDR2 SVGEGT. Here the CDR3 DNA reads TGTGCCAGCAGACCAAGGACAGGGCCTATGAACACTGAAGCTTTCTTT. Residues: CASRPRTGPMNTEAFF.